The 24 T cell receptor beta chains below were found in one sample sequenced in a study of human T cells and chemical hapten exposure (dated by TCRdb to the early 2020s). The time point label for this specimen denotes: pre-sensitization, week 0. The treatment or condition label for this specimen denotes: therapeutic diphenylcyclopropenone sensitization with weekly scalp DPC. Libraries were built with RACE. The reads were generated on a NextSeq 500. TCRdb reprocessed the public reads (quality trimming at Q25 with fastp, clone calling with MiXCR) and kept in-frame beta chains. Every entry covers one CDR3 protein and lists the most common genes and DNA from its rows. The sample data list about 120,000 distinct CDR3 sequences, and roughly 12% of these were observed just once. The ten top clones hold about 3% of the sample. Sequenced here: whole blood, sampled in connection with sensitization to the hapten diphenylcyclopropenone (DPC). Receptors were obtained from a woman under 30 with alopecia areata. Some clones in this sample may be carry-over from other donors' samples.

The gene calls are TRBV24-1 and TRBJ2-7, with D possibly being TRBD1 (5 bases). Germline loops: CDR1 KGHDR, CDR2 SFDVKD. The CDR3 spans 13 residues. Trimming removed 5 bases from V and 2 bases from J, with 9 bases in between. The CDR3 nucleotides are TGTGCCACCAGTGCCAAGGACACCTACGAGCAGTACTTC. Its translation: CATSAKDTYEQYF.

V and J are TRBV18 and TRBJ2-5, with D unclear. CDR1 is KGHSH and CDR2 is LQKENI in the germline V gene. The V gene lost 3 bases and the J gene lost 4 bases, with 9 bases spanning the gap. The CDR3 totals 13 residues. CDR3 loop: CASSPVGAETQYF. DNA for the CDR3: TGTGCCAGCTCACCTGTAGGAGCAGAGACCCAGTACTTC.

V is TRBV7-2 and J is TRBJ2-5; 7 positions match TRBD1. Trimming removed 5 bases from V and 3 bases from J; junction bases left unmatched: 6. CDR1 SGHTA and CDR2 FQGNSA come from the germline V gene. The CDR3 totals 14 residues. CDR3 sequence reads: CASSEGQSKETQYF. The CDR3, as DNA: TGTGCCAGCAGCGAGGGACAGTCTAAAGAGACCCAGTACTTC.

This clonotype was observed a few times. V is TRBV20-1 and J is TRBJ2-2, with D tentatively TRBD1 or TRBD2 (5 bases each). V gave up 6 bases and J gave up 6 bases, with 20 bases separating them. CDR1 is DFQATT, CDR2 SNEGSKA, per germline (reference sequence). This CDR3 has 15 residues. This CDR3 reads CSATSGTNYAGELFF. CDR3 bases: TGCAGTGCCACCTCCGGGACCAACTACGCCGGGGAGCTGTTTTTT.

In its sample, this clonotype was seen a few times. The chain carries TRBV7-9 and TRBJ2-2; D is possibly TRBD2 (5 bases). Trimming left V 10 bases short and J 2 bases short, with 14 bases between. The CDR3 runs 14 residues. Germline lookup yields CDR1 SEHNR and CDR2 FQNEAQ (reference sequence). The CDR3 sequence: CATDPDYNTGELFF. In DNA form, the CDR3 reads TGTGCCACCGACCCCGACTACAACACCGGGGAGCTGTTTTTT.

The chain joins TRBV7-9 to TRBJ2-7; D ambiguous. V gave up 2 bases and J gave up 5 bases, with 7 bases separating them. In germline, CDR1 is SEHNR, CDR2 FQNEAQ (reference sequence). The CDR3 is 12 amino acids. The chain's CDR3 is CASSLYLDEQYF. The CDR3 DNA reads as TGTGCCAGCAGCTTATATTTGGACGAGCAGTACTTC.

This clonotype appeared a few times. The chain employs TRBV4-3 and TRBJ2-7; 9 nucleotides align to TRBD1. The CDR3 sequence is 18 residues long. Germline CDR1 reads LGHNA; CDR2 reads YSLEER. The V segment lost 0 bases and the J segment 3 bases; nucleotides outside the gene matches: 12. The CDR3 is CASSQDLGPGTGFYEQYF. The CDR3 DNA reads TGCGCCAGCAGCCAAGATCTAGGCCCGGGGACAGGGTTCTACGAGCAGTACTTC.

This clonotype was detected ten times or more. V usage is TRBV4-3 and J usage is TRBJ1-3, with D possibly TRBD1 on 6 matching bases. Germline assignment: CDR1 LGHNA and CDR2 YSLEER. CDR3 length: 16 residues. V was pared by 3 bases and J by 0 bases, with 12 bases between. The CDR3 bases are TGCGCCAGCAGCCAGGGAACAGGGACCTCTGGAAACACCATATATTTT. It yields the protein CASSQGTGTSGNTIYF.

The chain couples TRBV30 to TRBJ2-7; tentative D call: TRBD1 (6 bases). This CDR3 spans 13 amino acids. Trimming cost V 2 bases and J 3 bases, with 11 bases left between them. Germline CDR1 is GTSNPN and CDR2 is SVGIG (reference sequence). As DNA, the CDR3 is TGTGCCTGGAGTCTTGGACAGAGCTACGAGCAGTACTTC. It specifies CAWSLGQSYEQYF.

The V gene is TRBV7-2, the J gene TRBJ2-1; the D gene is possibly TRBD2 (6 bases). V was shortened by 3 bases and J by 3 bases, with 12 bases between the two germline ends. CDR3 length: 15 residues. Germline values: CDR1 SGHTA, CDR2 FQGNSA. CDR3 sequence (DNA): TGTGCCAGCAGCTTGGCAGGCGGGGTCTACAATGAGCAGTTCTTC. Translation gives CASSLAGGVYNEQFF.

The chain recombines TRBV28 with TRBJ2-5, with 12 bases fitting TRBD2. This CDR3 is 15 amino acids long. The germline CDR1 and CDR2 sequences are MDHEN and SYDVKM. Trimming at V came to 2 bases and at J to 4 bases, leaving 2 bases not matched to a gene. The CDR3 sequence: CASSLRTSGAETQYF. The DNA of the CDR3 is TGTGCCAGCAGTTTACGGACTAGCGGGGCAGAGACCCAGTACTTC.

This clonotype occurred a few times. The chain combines TRBV20-1 with TRBJ2-5; TRBD1 might be the D (5 bases). This CDR3 has 15 residues. Germline CDR1 DFQATT, CDR2 SNEGSKA (reference sequence). The germline V and J ends were trimmed by 0 bases and 5 bases, with 16 bases remaining between them. The CDR3 DNA reads TGCAGTGCTAGAGACAGTGTAGCAGGGAAGGAGACCCAGTACTTC. This translates into CSARDSVAGKETQYF.

This clonotype was detected a few times. J is TRBJ2-2 and V is TRBV6-1; 7 bases map to TRBD2. The CDR3 is 19 residues long. From germline, CDR1 is MNHNS and CDR2 SASEGT. J lost 0 bases, V lost 4 bases, and 14 bases had no gene match. The CDR3 loop is CASSAVPASGGSNTGELFF. In nucleotides, the CDR3 is TGTGCCAGCAGTGCAGTCCCTGCCTCGGGGGGATCGAACACCGGGGAGCTGTTTTTT.

This rearrangement joins TRBV5-6 to TRBJ1-1; D gene uncertain. Trimming removed 0 bases from V and 0 bases from J, with 6 bases in between. The CDR3 covers 14 residues. Per germline, CDR1 SGHDT and CDR2 YYEEEE. CDR3 nucleotide sequence: TGTGCCAGCAGCTTGGATTATGTGAACACTGAAGCTTTCTTT. It translates to CASSLDYVNTEAFF.

There are a few counts of this clonotype. The chain links TRBV11-2 to TRBJ2-1, with 9 bases aligning to TRBD2. The J segment lost 1 base and the V segment lost 0 bases, leaving 4 bases of the junction unmatched. The CDR3 loop spans 17 amino acids. Germline V gene data show CDR1 as SGHAT and CDR2 as FQNNGV. CDR3 in amino acids: CASSLDSSGGSYNEQFF. Written as DNA, the CDR3 is TGTGCCAGCAGCTTAGATAGTAGCGGGGGATCCTACAATGAGCAGTTCTTC.

The sample holds a few counts of this clonotype. The gene calls are TRBV3-1 and TRBJ2-5, with D hard to call. Trimming cost V 1 base and J 5 bases, with 14 bases left between them. CDR1 LGHDT and CDR2 YNNKEL come from the germline V gene (reference sequence). The CDR3 runs to 15 residues. The CDR3 DNA reads TGTGCCAGCAGCCAAGTTCCCCCACGCGGTGAGACCCAGTACTTC. This codes for CASSQVPPRGETQYF.

The gene calls are TRBV18 and TRBJ1-1, with D perhaps TRBD1 (5 bases). The CDR3 is made up of 17 amino acids. V was shortened by 0 bases and J by 4 bases, with 18 bases between the two germline ends. Germline CDR1 is KGHSH and CDR2 is LQKENI. The CDR3 DNA follows: TGTGCCAGCTCACCACCAAGGGGTCCGGCAAAAGCCACTGAAGCTTTCTTT. Encoded protein: CASSPPRGPAKATEAFF.

Many counts were recorded for this clonotype. The chain is built from TRBV7-6 and TRBJ2-1, with a tentative D call TRBD1 (6 bases). V shed 4 bases and J shed 8 bases, with 15 bases lying between them. Germline V gives CDR1 SGHVS, CDR2 FNYEAQ. There are 14 residues in the CDR3. This CDR3 is CASSSRGRIDEQFF. Written as DNA, the CDR3 is TGTGCCAGCAGCTCCAGGGGACGAATCGATGAGCAGTTCTTC.

In nucleotides, the CDR3 is TGCAGTGCTAGAGATCCCTGGACAGGGGATGAGACCCAGTACTTC. Translated: CSARDPWTGDETQYF. J is TRBJ2-5 and V is TRBV20-1, with TRBD1 matching 9 bases. Germline V gives CDR1 DFQATT, CDR2 SNEGSKA (reference sequence). V shed 0 bases and J 5 bases; nucleotides not matched to a gene: 7. CDR3 length equals 15 residues.

This clonotype was counted a few times. The V gene is TRBV7-2, the J gene TRBJ1-3; TRBD1 matches at 8 bases. Germline CDR1 reads SGHTA; CDR2 reads FQGNSA. The CDR3 sequence is 17 residues long. Trimming at V came to 0 bases and at J to 0 bases, leaving 4 bases not matched to a gene. Written as DNA, the CDR3 is TGTGCCAGCAGCTTAGCTCCGACAGGGGACTCTGGAAACACCATATATTTT. Translating gives CASSLAPTGDSGNTIYF.

The V call is TRBV29-1, the J call TRBJ2-3; 16 bases align to TRBD2. Per germline, CDR1 SQVTM and CDR2 ANQGSEA. The CDR3 consists of 16 residues. V was clipped by 5 bases and J by 2 bases; unmatched bases: 4. Here the CDR3 DNA reads TGCAGCGTTCTGGGACTAGCGGGGGGGCTCACAGATACGCAGTATTTT. Translation gives CSVLGLAGGLTDTQYF.

This clonotype showed up many times. One end of the junction does not line up with germline, which may come from a read error. The CDR3 reads CASSISTDTQYF. CDR3 in DNA: TGTGCCAGCAGTATTAGCACAGATACGCAGTATTTT. This chain joins TRBV5-1 and TRBJ2-3; the D is unclear. The CDR3 runs 12 residues. Germline V CDR1 and CDR2: SGHRS, YFSETQ.

The J gene is TRBJ1-6, the V gene TRBV14; a possible D gene is TRBD1 (6 bases). Per germline, CDR1 SGHDN and CDR2 FVKESK. The CDR3 spans 14 residues. V lost 0 bases, J lost 10 bases, and 10 bases lay in between. This CDR3 is CASSQEQGRSPLHF. CDR3 DNA sequence: TGTGCCAGCAGCCAAGAACAGGGTAGGTCACCCCTCCACTTT.

V and J are TRBV29-1 and TRBJ2-3; 7 bases line up with TRBD1. Germline CDR1 SQVTM, CDR2 ANQGSEA. Trimming at V came to 8 bases and at J to 5 bases, leaving 10 bases not matched to a gene. This CDR3 region has 13 residues. The CDR3 here is CSTSDRVKDTQYF. CDR3 DNA sequence: TGCAGCACTTCAGACAGGGTTAAAGATACGCAGTATTTT.